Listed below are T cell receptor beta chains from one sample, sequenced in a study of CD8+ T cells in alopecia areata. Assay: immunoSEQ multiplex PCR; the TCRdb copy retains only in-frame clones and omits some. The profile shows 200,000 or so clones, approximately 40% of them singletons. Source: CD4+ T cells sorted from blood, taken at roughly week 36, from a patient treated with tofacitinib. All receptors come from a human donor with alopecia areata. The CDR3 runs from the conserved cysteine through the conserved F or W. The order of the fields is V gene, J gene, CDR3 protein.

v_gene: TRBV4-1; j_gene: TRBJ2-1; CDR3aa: CASSLRGAGDEQFF
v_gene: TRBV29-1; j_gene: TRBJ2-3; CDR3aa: CSVDRDRVMDTQYF
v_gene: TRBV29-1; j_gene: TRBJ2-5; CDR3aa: CSVEGGGVVVETQYF
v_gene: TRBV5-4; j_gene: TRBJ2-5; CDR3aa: CASSLGLAGGPETQYF
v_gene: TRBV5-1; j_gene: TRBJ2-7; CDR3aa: CASSFGGYEQYF
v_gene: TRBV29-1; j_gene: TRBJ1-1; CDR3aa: CSVTLMGLAFF
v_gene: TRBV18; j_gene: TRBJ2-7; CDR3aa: CASSPTSSLKVDEQYF
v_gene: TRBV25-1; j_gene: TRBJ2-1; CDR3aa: CASRSVNEQFF
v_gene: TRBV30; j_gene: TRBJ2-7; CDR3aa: CAWRLDGPYEQYF
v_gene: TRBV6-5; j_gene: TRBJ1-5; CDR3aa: CASSESSGNQPQHF
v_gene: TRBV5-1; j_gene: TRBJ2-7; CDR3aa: CASSSGGPYEQYF
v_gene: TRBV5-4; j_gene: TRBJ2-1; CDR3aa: CASSLARTSGTYNEQFF
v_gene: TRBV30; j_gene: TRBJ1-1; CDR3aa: CAWRRGYTEAFF